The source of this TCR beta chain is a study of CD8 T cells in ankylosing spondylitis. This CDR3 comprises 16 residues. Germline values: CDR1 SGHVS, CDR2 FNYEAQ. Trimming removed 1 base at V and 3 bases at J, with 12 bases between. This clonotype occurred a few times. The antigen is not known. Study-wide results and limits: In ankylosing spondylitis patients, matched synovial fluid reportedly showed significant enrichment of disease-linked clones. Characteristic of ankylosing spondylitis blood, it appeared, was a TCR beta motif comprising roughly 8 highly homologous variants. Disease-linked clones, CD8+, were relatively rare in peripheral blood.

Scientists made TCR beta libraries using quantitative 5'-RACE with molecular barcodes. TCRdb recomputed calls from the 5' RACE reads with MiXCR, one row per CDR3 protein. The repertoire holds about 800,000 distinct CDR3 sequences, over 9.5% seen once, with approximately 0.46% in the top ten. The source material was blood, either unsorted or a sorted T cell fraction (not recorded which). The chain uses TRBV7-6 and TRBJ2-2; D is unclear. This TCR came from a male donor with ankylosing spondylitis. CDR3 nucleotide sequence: TGTGCCAGCAGCTTAGTGGTGGGCAGAGACACCGGGGAGCTGTTTTTT. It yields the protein CASSLVVGRDTGELFF.